The sample holds one count of the clone carrying this T cell receptor beta chain. The source of the sample is a study of beta chain features in type 1 diabetes. V lost 5 bases, J lost 2 bases, and 5 bases stayed unmatched. The V gene's germline CDR1 is SGHVS and CDR2 FNYEAQ. The CDR3 has 14 amino acids. CD45RO/CCR7/CD25/CD127/CD95/CD27 separated CD4+ naive, central memory, regulatory and stem cell-like memory cells by sorting. Expressed TCRB transcripts were sequenced, since all the RNA that had been isolated was reverse transcribed. The average read count of naive, central memory and regulatory T cell samples was some 3.9 million. The protocol was immunoSEQ multiplex PCR, while the TCRdb copy is restricted to in-frame clones and leaves out a portion. The sample contains 900,000 or so clones, 15% to 20% of which appear only once.

This sequence originates from a woman in her late teens or twenties in good health. The chain is built from TRBV7-6 and TRBJ2-5; 7 nucleotides agree with TRBD1. The sequencing input was naive CD4+ T cells from blood. CDR3 protein: CASSAGTVQETQYF. The DNA of the CDR3 is TGTGCCAGCAGCGCCGGGACAGTTCAAGAGACCCAGTACTTC.